This T cell receptor (beta chain) comes out of a study of cytotoxic CD8 clonotypes in ibrutinib-treated CLL. Overall study context: Responses: approximately 25 partial, 2 complete; after median approximately 68 months, roughly 14 stayed remitted, roughly 12 progressed. Once treatment had gone on for a median of about twelve months, range 6 to 36, response samples were drawn. Sample averages reached about 250,000 productive templates and almost 95,000 productive rearrangements. Findings and limits, study-wide: Circulating CD8+ T-cell counts were tracked by baseline clonality, which exceeded that of age-matched healthy donors.

Measured with immunoSEQ multiplex PCR; TCRdb has only the in-frame clones, and not every one. The data show some 310,000 clones, about 77% seen once. The CDR3 loop spans 13 amino acids. The germline CDR1 and CDR2 sequences are LNHNV and YYDKDF (reference sequence). The V end was cut by 9 bases, the J end by 2 bases, with 14 bases between. For this clone: Its antigen is currently unknown.

The chain links TRBV15 to TRBJ2-7, with D possibly matching TRBD2 (5 bases). The starting material was PBMCs, obtained before ibrutinib treatment. The sequence came from a human donor with chronic lymphocytic leukemia. The chain's CDR3 is CATGAEGTYEQYF. CDR3 in DNA: TGTGCCACGGGTGCCGAGGGAACCTACGAGCAGTACTTC.